The sequence of this T cell receptor beta chain was determined in a study of Ad26.COV2.S vaccination and SARS-CoV-2 variants. CDR3 size: 15 residues. TCRdb's copy holds only in-frame clones and misses some; the assay was immunoSEQ multiplex PCR. This table has about 350,000 clones, 65% to 90% appearing once. Indicated treatment: 19 received Ad26.COV2.S at low or high dose, single or two shots; several received placebo; per-sample allocation not given. Day 63 after the first injection of vaccine or placebo was the sampling time. The donor was a Boston adult aged 18-55 years. V is TRBV21-1 and J is TRBJ2-7; the D call of TRBD1 is as the table states it, not checked on the DNA. TRBV21-1 has pseudogene status. The clonotype comes from a person aged 18 to 65 who received the Ad26.COV2.S COVID-19 vaccine or a placebo. This specimen consisted of peripheral blood, obtained in a trial of Ad26.COV2.S vaccine versus placebo. CDR3 sequence reads: CASSLGQGRYYEQYF. CDR3 DNA sequence: TGTGCCAGCAGTTTGGGACAGGGCCGATACTACGAGCAGTACTTC.